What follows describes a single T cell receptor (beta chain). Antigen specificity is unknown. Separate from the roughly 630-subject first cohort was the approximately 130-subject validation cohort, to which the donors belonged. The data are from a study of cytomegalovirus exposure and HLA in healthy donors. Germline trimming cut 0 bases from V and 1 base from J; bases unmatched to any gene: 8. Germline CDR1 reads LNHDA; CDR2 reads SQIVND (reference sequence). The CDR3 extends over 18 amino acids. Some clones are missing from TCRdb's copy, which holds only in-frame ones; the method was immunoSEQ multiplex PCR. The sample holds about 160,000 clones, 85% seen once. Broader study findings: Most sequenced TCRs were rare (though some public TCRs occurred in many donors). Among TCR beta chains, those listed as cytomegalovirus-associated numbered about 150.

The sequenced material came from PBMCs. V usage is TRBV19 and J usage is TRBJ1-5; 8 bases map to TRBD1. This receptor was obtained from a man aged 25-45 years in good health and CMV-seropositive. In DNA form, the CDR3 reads TGTGCCAGTAGTATAGATTCCAGGACAGGGAGAAGCAATCAGCCCCAGCATTTT. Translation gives CASSIDSRTGRSNQPQHF.